This T cell receptor beta chain came from a study of control samples from healthy donors and cancer patients. The CDR3 loop spans 16 amino acids. The germline gives CDR1 SGHDN, CDR2 FVKESK. V shed 0 bases and J shed 2 bases, with 11 bases lying between them. Produced via immunoSEQ multiplex PCR; TCRdb's table is partial and in-frame only. This sample carries more than 85,000 clones, roughly 85% of them seen once, and the ten largest clones take roughly an eighth. The sequence came from a woman aged 45-59 years in good health. The chain couples TRBV14 to TRBJ2-1; the D gene is possibly TRBD1 (6 bases). The sequencing input was blood. CDR3 DNA: TGTGCCAGCAGCCAAGATAGGGGGATCACCTACAATGAGCAGTTCTTC. Its translation is CASSQDRGITYNEQFF.